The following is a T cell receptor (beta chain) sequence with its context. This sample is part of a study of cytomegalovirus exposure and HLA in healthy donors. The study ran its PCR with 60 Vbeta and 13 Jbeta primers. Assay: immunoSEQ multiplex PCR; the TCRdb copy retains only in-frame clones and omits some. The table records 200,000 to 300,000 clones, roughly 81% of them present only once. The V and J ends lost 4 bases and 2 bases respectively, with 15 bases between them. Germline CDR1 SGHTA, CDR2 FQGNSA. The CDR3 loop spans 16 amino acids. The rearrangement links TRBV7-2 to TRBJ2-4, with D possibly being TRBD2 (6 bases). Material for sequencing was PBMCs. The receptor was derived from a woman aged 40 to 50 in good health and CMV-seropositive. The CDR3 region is CASSSPGAGTKNIQYF. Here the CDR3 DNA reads TGTGCCAGCAGCTCCCCCGGGGCGGGAACCAAAAACATTCAGTACTTC. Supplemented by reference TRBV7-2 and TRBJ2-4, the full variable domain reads GAGVSQSPSNKVTEKGKDVELRCDPISGHTALYWYRQSLGQGLEFLIYFQGNSAPDKSGLPSDRFSAERTGGSVSTLTIQRTQQEDSAVYLCASSSPGAGTKNIQYFGAGTRLSVL.